Listed below are T cell receptor beta chains from one sample, sequenced in a study of cytomegalovirus exposure and HLA in healthy donors. Clones were sequenced by immunoSEQ multiplex PCR, and TCRdb holds only the in-frame ones, with some missing. The repertoire holds fewer than 150,000 clones, just over 70% seen once, with about 1.5% in the top ten. Sequenced input: PBMCs. Source of these receptors: a woman under 40 in good health and CMV-seronegative. Each CDR3 is given with its conserved first and last residue. D genes are given only for firm matches. Not all rows give a size; the values are once, few, many and, for expanded clones, a class.

TRBJ1-2 | TRBD1 | few | TRBV6-1 | CASSEGTGDGYTF
TRBJ2-6 | TRBD1 | - | TRBV11-2 | CASSHGQVKSGANVLTF
TRBJ1-3 | TRBD1 | once | TRBV2 | CASSLGQGGNTIYF
TRBJ1-5 | TRBD1 | - | TRBV5-5 | CASSSTGVRQPQHF
TRBJ1-4 | - | once | TRBV6-1 | CATRDDRLNEKLFF
TRBJ2-5 | - | few | TRBV5-5 | CASFQRGQETQYF
TRBJ1-6 | TRBD1 | - | TRBV10-3 | CAISPGQGYSPLHF
TRBJ1-2 | TRBD1 | - | TRBV5-5 | CASSLEMRQGDGYTF
TRBJ2-7 | TRBD1 | - | TRBV7-8 | CASSMWGTATYEQYF
TRBJ1-2 | TRBD1 | - | TRBV28 | CASSLLPGGYGYTF
TRBJ1-2 | - | - | TRBV5-6 | CASSFEPTPLYGYTF
TRBJ2-1 | - | once | TRBV4-2 | CASSQEGGTYNEQFF
TRBJ2-5 | - | - | TRBV28 | CASSFSPEGSQETQYF
TRBJ2-1 | TRBD2 | - | TRBV5-1 | CASSLDLAGGYNEQFF
TRBJ2-7 | TRBD1 | - | TRBV5-1 | CASSAGQGLVQYF
TRBJ1-1 | TRBD1 | - | TRBV2 | CASSTGQGNEAFF
TRBJ1-5 | - | - | TRBV6-1 | CASRLNRDGNQPQHF
TRBJ2-7 | TRBD2 | - | TRBV5-1 | CASSWTSGYEQYF
TRBJ1-3 | - | few | TRBV7-7 | CASSLDRENTIYF
TRBJ1-3 | - | - | TRBV6-1 | CAGATGNTIYF
TRBJ2-7 | TRBD1 | - | TRBV10-3 | CAIAGQGYYEQYF
TRBJ2-7 | TRBD2 | - | TRBV30 | CAWSPALAGVSYEQYF
TRBJ1-2 | - | - | TRBV7-8 | CASSPMTENYGYTF
TRBJ1-1 | - | few | TRBV29-1 | CSATWGETEAFF
TRBJ2-7 | - | - | TRBV30 | CAWSVGARYEQYF
TRBJ2-1 | TRBD2 | - | TRBV10-2 | CASSAPGLAGGNEQFF
TRBJ1-6 | TRBD1 | few | TRBV28 | CASSGGQGSDSPLHF
TRBJ2-7 | - | - | TRBV28 | CASSLYRPGGYEQYF
TRBJ2-5 | - | - | TRBV6-1 | CASSEGQRKETQYF
TRBJ2-7 | - | - | TRBV6-1 | CASTPGAGWSYEQYF
TRBJ2-5 | TRBD2 | few | TRBV6-6 | CASRPLAGVRETQYF
TRBJ1-1 | - | - | TRBV21-1 | CASSKGQGNTEAFF
TRBJ2-2 | - | - | TRBV29-1 | CSVGFATGELFF
TRBJ2-5 | - | - | TRBV9 | CASSVVGRFGETQYF
TRBJ1-2 | - | - | TRBV30 | CAWSVPRRGVDGYTF
TRBJ2-1 | - | - | TRBV5-1 | CASSSGTIDNEQFF
TRBJ2-7 | - | once | TRBV7-9 | CASSFPVSYEQYF
TRBJ2-1 | - | few | TRBV6-6 | CASSGGGGLYNEQFF
TRBJ1-3 | - | - | TRBV20-1 | CSAPKQGTIYF
TRBJ2-4 | TRBD2 | - | TRBV28 | CASETSGSDIQYF
TRBJ2-3 | - | - | TRBV13 | CASSPPGADTQYF
TRBJ1-5 | - | - | TRBV2 | CASSDDREYQPQHF
TRBJ1-4 | - | - | TRBV18 | CASSPPSRGVEKLFF
TRBJ2-6 | - | - | TRBV7-2 | CASSFDPRGANVLTF
TRBJ1-1 | - | - | TRBV6-1 | CATGVLTEAFF
TRBJ1-5 | - | - | TRBV5-5 | CASSLEGDAAGNQPQHF
TRBJ1-1 | - | - | TRBV5-1 | CASSPPGRLNTEAFF
TRBJ1-1 | TRBD1 | - | TRBV19 | CASSIPTGSDTEAFF
TRBJ1-5 | - | - | TRBV28 | CASSWTRLRDNQPQHF
TRBJ1-2 | - | - | TRBV5-1 | CASSLGTPWGYTF
TRBJ2-7 | TRBD1 | few | TRBV5-1 | CASSLDADRDEQYF
TRBJ1-2 | TRBD1 | - | TRBV29-1 | CSVGQGSNGYTF
TRBJ2-1 | - | - | TRBV29-1 | CSVSRDYNEQFF
TRBJ1-2 | - | - | TRBV5-5 | CASSLRSTGLANYGYTF
TRBJ1-4 | - | - | TRBV7-2 | CASSLQGSEKLFF
TRBJ2-2 | TRBD1 | - | TRBV7-6 | CASSFDRGVDTGELFF
TRBJ1-4 | - | - | TRBV5-1 | CASSRNPVYSRALEEKLFF